This T cell receptor (beta chain) was obtained from a study of T cell responses to AZD1222 COVID-19 vaccine. Worth noting for this clone: The antigen remains undetermined.

Study-wide points: Spike regions recognized by vaccine-associated CD4 TCRs spanned the protein, led by 160-218 and 743-854. Donors in the cohort were predominantly white British and more often female, and clonal diversity was possibly underestimated.

This CDR3 contains 15 residues. V trimming: 5 bases; J trimming: 8 bases; junction bases outside the gene matches: 7. Germline CDR1 SGHTA, CDR2 FQGTGA. The assay was immunoSEQ multiplex PCR, and TCRdb's table has in-frame clones only and misses some. Of about 120,000 clones in the sample, roughly 90% were seen once. This chain links TRBV7-3 with TRBJ1-6; 9 bases map to TRBD1. This TCR came from an adult who received the AZD1222 COVID-19 vaccine. The sequences come from peripheral blood, collected 28 days after the second AZD1222 dose. The CDR3 sequence is CASSLMDRGYSPLHF. CDR3 coding DNA: TGTGCCAGCAGCCTAATGGACAGGGGTTATTCACCCCTCCACTTT.